Listed below are T cell receptor beta chains from one sample, sequenced in a study of vaccination effects on CD4 cells after COVID-19. Sequencing was performed with immunoSEQ multiplex PCR; in TCRdb, only in-frame clones are kept and a portion is missing. The table shows almost 40,000 clones, with roughly 82% occurring only once. These receptors are not linked to any known antigen. This material consisted of CD4+ T cells from PBMCs cultured without peptide, taken before COVID-19 vaccination. These receptor sequences come from a human donor who received a COVID-19 vaccine. CDR3s include the opening cysteine and the closing phenylalanine or tryptophan. A D gene is named only where the DNA matches it firmly. Size tells how often a clone was seen (once, few, many) or the class of an expanded clone, and some rows leave it out.

TRBV19	TRBJ1-2	.	.	CASYNYGYTF	TGTGCCAGTTATAACTATGGCTACACCTTC
TRBV28	TRBJ1-1	TRBD1	.	CASSYPGQGRSNTEAFF	TGTGCCAGCAGTTACCCGGGACAGGGGAGGAGTAACACTGAAGCTTTCTTT
TRBV19	TRBJ2-2	.	.	CASSWGGANTGELFF	TGTGCCAGTAGTTGGGGAGGAGCGAACACCGGGGAGCTGTTTTTT
TRBV27	TRBJ1-6	.	.	CASSPLFSSYNSPLHF	TGTGCCAGCAGTCCACTATTTAGCTCCTATAATTCACCCCTCCACTTT
TRBV12-3/TRBV12-4	TRBJ1-2	TRBD1	.	CASSPDRFGGYTF	TGTGCCAGCAGTCCGGACAGGTTTGGAGGCTACACCTTC
TRBV6-6	TRBJ2-3	.	.	CASKQGSTDTQYF	TGTGCCAGCAAGCAGGGAAGCACAGATACGCAGTATTTT
TRBV15	TRBJ2-1	.	once	CATSRDLVVSSYNEQFF	TGTGCCACCAGCAGAGATCTGGTAGTAAGCTCCTACAATGAGCAGTTCTTC
TRBV6-5	TRBJ2-5	.	.	CASSNRLLETQYF	TGTGCCAGCAGTAACCGTCTTTTAGAGACCCAGTACTTC
TRBV5-1	TRBJ1-5	.	.	CASSPGPGNQPQHF	TGCGCCAGCAGCCCGGGACCGGGAAATCAGCCCCAGCATTTT
TRBV27	TRBJ2-3	.	.	CASRARASTDTQYF	TGTGCCAGCAGGGCCAGGGCCTCCACAGATACGCAGTATTTT
TRBV3-1/TRBV3-2	TRBJ2-3	.	once	CASSQGASTDTQYF	TGTGCCAGCAGCCAAGGAGCCAGCACAGATACGCAGTATTTT
TRBV11-2	TRBJ2-3	TRBD1	.	CASSPFWDRELDTQYF	TGTGCCAGCAGCCCATTTTGGGACAGGGAATTAGATACGCAGTATTTT
TRBV18	TRBJ2-6	.	.	CASSLHSGANVLTF	TGTGCCAGCTCACTCCACTCTGGGGCCAACGTCCTGACTTTC
TRBV21-1	TRBJ2-5	.	.	CASSKALVAGQETQYF	TGTGCCAGCAGCAAAGCCTTAGTGGCAGGTCAAGAGACCCAGTACTTC
TRBV7-2	TRBJ2-5	.	once	CASSPAEQETQYF	TGTGCCAGCAGCCCCGCGGAACAAGAGACCCAGTACTTC
TRBV7-2	TRBJ2-1	.	.	CASSLPPHNEQFF	TGTGCCAGCAGCTTACCCCCTCACAATGAGCAGTTCTTC
TRBV19	TRBJ2-3	TRBD2	.	CASKGLAGADTQYF	TGTGCCAGCAAAGGACTAGCGGGGGCAGATACGCAGTATTTT
TRBV6-4	TRBJ2-5	TRBD2	once	CASSDLGTSYIETQYF	TGTGCCAGCAGTGACCTAGGGACTAGCTATATAGAGACCCAGTACTTC
TRBV5-1	TRBJ2-3	TRBD1	.	CASSLGFGDRDSTDTQYF	TGCGCCAGCAGCTTGGGTTTCGGGGACAGGGATAGCACAGATACGCAGTATTTT
TRBV24-1	TRBJ1-5	.	.	CATSDPRAADQPQHF	TGTGCCACCAGTGATCCCCGAGCCGCAGATCAGCCCCAGCATTTT
TRBV6-6	TRBJ2-3	TRBD2	.	CASSREGLAGGPDTDTQYF	TGTGCCAGCAGTCGAGAAGGACTAGCGGGGGGGCCTGACACAGATACGCAGTATTTT
TRBV6-5	TRBJ1-1	.	.	CASSIGTLNTEAFF	TGTGCCAGCAGCATCGGGACGTTGAACACTGAAGCTTTCTTT
TRBV29-1	TRBJ1-1	.	.	CSVKGWGTEAFF	TGCAGCGTCAAGGGTTGGGGCACTGAAGCTTTCTTT
TRBV5-6	TRBJ1-6	.	few	CASSLGSTRPGSPLHF	TGTGCCAGCAGCTTGGGGAGCACCAGACCGGGGTCACCCCTCCACTTT
TRBV15	TRBJ2-5	.	.	CATSEARVADPRETQYF	TGTGCCACCAGCGAGGCCCGTGTGGCAGACCCTCGTGAGACCCAGTACTTC
TRBV2	TRBJ2-3	TRBD2	.	CASRKRGSTDTQYF	TGTGCCAGCAGAAAGCGGGGAAGCACAGATACGCAGTATTTT
TRBV5-1	TRBJ1-2	TRBD1	.	CASSLEGARGYTF	TGCGCCAGCAGCTTGGAGGGGGCAAGAGGCTACACCTTC
TRBV2	TRBJ2-2	.	few	CASIVQTNTGELFF	TGTGCCAGCATAGTACAGACGAACACCGGGGAGCTGTTTTTT
TRBV23-1	TRBJ1-3	TRBD1	.	CASSQHPGQDGLSGNTIYF	TGCGCCAGCAGTCAACACCCGGGACAGGACGGCCTCTCTGGAAACACCATATATTTT
TRBV24-1	TRBJ1-1	TRBD1	few	CATSAQGAGEAFF	TGTGCCACCAGTGCACAGGGGGCAGGTGAAGCTTTCTTT
TRBV6-5	TRBJ1-4	.	.	CASRRDTSTNEKLFF	TGTGCCAGCAGGCGGGACACCTCAACTAATGAAAAACTGTTTTTT
TRBV6-5	TRBJ2-3	.	.	CASSLTAFRTDTQYF	TGTGCCAGCAGTTTGACAGCTTTTAGGACAGATACGCAGTATTTT
TRBV2	TRBJ1-5	.	.	CASSGSNQPQHF	TGTGCCAGCAGTGGGAGCAATCAGCCCCAGCATTTT
TRBV5-1	TRBJ2-2	TRBD1	once	CASSIGQGTNTGELFF	TGCGCCAGCAGCATCGGACAGGGTACGAACACCGGGGAGCTGTTTTTT
TRBV4-1	TRBJ1-4	.	once	CASSQVRGENNEKLFF	TGCGCCAGCAGCCAAGTCCGGGGCGAAAATAATGAAAAACTGTTTTTT
TRBV20-1	TRBJ2-1	.	few	CSADGDLEQFF	TGCAGTGCTGATGGCGACTTAGAGCAGTTCTTC
TRBV18	TRBJ2-3	.	.	CASSPAGPPGTQYF	TGTGCCAGCTCACCGGCAGGGCCCCCAGGTACGCAGTATTTT
TRBV6-5	TRBJ2-5	.	once	CASTQVLQETQYF	TGTGCCAGCACCCAGGTGCTGCAAGAGACCCAGTACTTC
TRBV7-2	TRBJ2-1	TRBD2	.	CASSLGGGSYNEQFF	TGTGCCAGCAGCTTAGGGGGGGGCTCCTACAATGAGCAGTTCTTC
TRBV7-9	TRBJ2-2	.	.	CASSLGSNTGELFF	TGTGCCAGCAGCCTAGGGAGTAACACCGGGGAGCTGTTTTTT